The 32 T cell receptor beta chains given below trace back to one sample, sequenced in a study of cytomegalovirus exposure and HLA in healthy donors. Primers for the PCR totalled 60 Vbeta and 13 Jbeta. The table came from immunoSEQ multiplex PCR; TCRdb's copy has only in-frame clones and leaves some out. The sample yields 150,000 to 200,000 clones, about 84% seen once. Sequences were obtained from PBMCs. These receptors originate from a young man in good health and CMV-seronegative.

The chain recombines TRBV7-9 with TRBJ2-7; 7 bases line up with TRBD1. The CDR3 has 17 amino acids. V lost 1 base, J lost 3 bases, and 12 bases stayed unmatched. CDR1 and CDR2 (germline): SEHNR, FQNEAQ (reference sequence). The CDR3 region is CASSLVKDVWDSYEQYF. The CDR3 nucleotides are TGTGCCAGCAGCTTAGTAAAGGATGTCTGGGACAGCTACGAGCAGTACTTC.

This sequence joins TRBV15 and TRBJ2-1; 9 nucleotides match TRBD1. The V gene end was trimmed by 4 bases and the J gene end by 9 bases; junction bases not matched to a gene: 10. The CDR3 has 15 residues. Germline V gene sequence: CDR1 LNHNV, CDR2 YYDKDF (reference sequence). This CDR3 reads CATSIPNRGRGEQFF. The CDR3 nucleotides are TGTGCCACCAGCATTCCGAACAGGGGGCGTGGTGAGCAGTTCTTC.

This chain joins TRBV5-6 and TRBJ2-3; D is possibly TRBD2 (6 bases). V was cut by 3 bases and J by 2 bases, with 13 bases left in between. This CDR3 comprises 15 residues. Looked up from germline, CDR1 is SGHDT and CDR2 is YYEEEE. CDR3 DNA sequence: TGTGCCAGCAGCTCCCTTAGCGGAAACACAGATACGCAGTATTTT. Its translation is CASSSLSGNTDTQYF. The variable domain in full, with the rest retrieved from reference TRBV5-6 and TRBJ2-3, is DAGVTQSPTHLIKTRGQQVTLRCSPKSGHDTVSWYQQALGQGPQFIFQYYEEEERQRGNFPDRFSGHQFPNYSSELNVNALLLGDSALYLCASSSLSGNTDTQYFGPGTRLTVL.

The rearrangement uses TRBV7-3 and TRBJ2-1, with D possibly matching TRBD2 (5 bases). Trimming removed 2 bases at V and 4 bases at J, with 12 bases between. The CDR3 length is 15 residues. CDR1 and CDR2 (germline): SGHTA, FQGTGA. The CDR3 region has the DNA TGTGCCAGCAGCTTAGACGGGGAATTTTACAATGAGCAGTTCTTC. This gives the protein CASSLDGEFYNEQFF.

The genes are TRBV7-9 and TRBJ2-7; D call uncertain. The CDR3 spans 12 residues. With 5 bases removed from V and 4 bases from J, the gap between germline ends came to 9 bases. In germline, CDR1 is SEHNR, CDR2 FQNEAQ (reference sequence). CDR3 in amino acids: CASSLFLYEQYF. The CDR3 region has the DNA TGTGCCAGCAGCCTGTTTTTGTACGAGCAGTACTTC.

The chain employs TRBV6-4 and TRBJ2-7; D uncertain. V shed 4 bases and J shed 5 bases, with 12 bases lying between them. CDR3 length: 13 residues. Germline values: CDR1 MRHNA, CDR2 SNTAGT. The CDR3 sequence is CASSGSPQDEQYF. CDR3 bases: TGTGCCAGCAGTGGAAGTCCCCAGGACGAGCAGTACTTC.

This sequence joins TRBV23-1 and TRBJ2-2; maybe TRBD1 (5 bases). TRBV23-1 is designated an ORF whose function remains uncertain. The V end lost 4 bases, the J end lost 0 bases, and 12 bases lay between the germline ends. The CDR3 runs to 16 residues. CDR3 in DNA: TGCGCCAGCAGTCCCCAGGACAACGCGAACACCGGGGAGCTGTTTTTT. As protein: CASSPQDNANTGELFF.

This rearrangement joins TRBV2 to TRBJ2-3; a possible D gene is TRBD2 (6 bases). This CDR3 has 13 residues. The V gene's germline CDR1 is SNHLY and CDR2 FYNNEI. V lost 4 bases and J lost 14, with 19 bases in between. The CDR3 reads CASSVGTSKPLYF. The CDR3 bases are TGTGCCAGCAGTGTCGGGACTTCCAAGCCGCTGTATTTT.

The rearrangement uses TRBV6-1 and TRBJ1-1; unclear D gene. The V and J ends lost 4 bases and 1 base respectively, with 7 bases between them. The CDR3 is 13 residues long. Germline V gives CDR1 MNHNS, CDR2 SASEGT. The CDR3 is CASSARGNTEAFF. DNA for the CDR3: TGTGCCAGCAGTGCACGGGGGAACACTGAAGCTTTCTTT.

The rearrangement links TRBV4-1 to TRBJ1-2; D not certain. With 0 bases removed from V and 3 bases from J, the gap between germline ends came to 20 bases. In germline, CDR1 is MGHRA, CDR2 YSYEKL. The CDR3 spans 18 residues. The CDR3 sequence is CASSQDAKKRVTDYGYTF. The CDR3 nucleotides are TGCGCCAGCAGCCAAGATGCGAAGAAAAGAGTAACCGACTATGGCTACACCTTC.

CDR3 in amino acids: CAISDPGTGRETQYF. In DNA form, the CDR3 reads TGTGCCATCAGTGATCCCGGGACAGGGAGGGAGACCCAGTACTTC. This chain uses TRBV10-3 with TRBJ2-5, with 9 bases aligning to TRBD1. V trimming: 3 bases; J trimming: 5 bases; junction bases outside the gene matches: 7. Per the germline V gene, CDR1 is ENHRY and CDR2 is SYGVKD. This CDR3 has 15 residues.

The chain carries TRBV11-2 and TRBJ1-5, with a weak D call TRBD1 (6 bases). The CDR3 has 15 residues. Germline V gene data show CDR1 as SGHAT and CDR2 as FQNNGV. Trimming removed 5 bases at V and 9 bases at J, with 20 bases between. The CDR3 sequence is CASSQGPGTLGPQHF. The CDR3 bases are TGTGCCAGCAGCCAGGGGCCGGGTACCTTAGGGCCCCAGCATTTT.

The gene calls are TRBV27 and TRBJ1-1; D might be TRBD1 (6 bases). V lost 5 bases, J lost 4 bases, and 14 bases lay in between. There are 14 residues in the CDR3. From germline, CDR1 is MNHEY and CDR2 SMNVEV (reference sequence). This CDR3 is CASSLGGRGTEAFF. Here the CDR3 DNA reads TGTGCCAGCAGTCTCGGGGGGCGAGGCACTGAAGCTTTCTTT.

The genes are TRBV4-1 and TRBJ2-7, with 7 bases matching TRBD1. J lost 0 bases, V lost 2 bases, and 7 bases had no gene match. Per the germline V gene, CDR1 is MGHRA and CDR2 is YSYEKL. This CDR3 has 16 amino acids. CDR3 loop: CASSQPGRDSSYEQYF. CDR3 DNA sequence: TGCGCCAGCAGCCAACCTGGCCGGGACAGCTCCTACGAGCAGTACTTC.

The chain couples TRBV4-2 to TRBJ2-1, with TRBD2 identical over 8 bases. CDR3 size: 18 residues. The V gene end was trimmed by 4 bases and the J gene end by 3 bases; junction bases not matched to a gene: 14. Germline V CDR1 and CDR2: LGHNA, YNFKEQ. The CDR3 sequence is CASSRIMGRGGRYNEQFF. Written as DNA, the CDR3 is TGTGCCAGCAGCCGCATTATGGGCCGCGGGGGGCGCTACAATGAGCAGTTCTTC.

The gene calls are TRBV11-1 and TRBJ1-5, with 8 bases identical to TRBD1. The CDR3 has 14 amino acids. In germline, CDR1 is SGHAT, CDR2 FQDESV (reference sequence). The V segment lost 5 bases and the J segment 1 base; nucleotides outside the gene matches: 1. This chain's CDR3 is CASSHRGSNQPQHF. CDR3 bases: TGTGCCAGCAGCCACAGGGGGAGCAATCAGCCCCAGCATTTT. Based on the CDR3 plus reference TRBV11-1 and TRBJ1-5, the full variable domain is EAEVAQSPRYKITEKSQAVAFWCDPISGHATLYWYRQILGQGPELLVQFQDESVVDDSQLPKDRFSAERLKGVDSTLKIQPAELGDSAMYLCASSHRGSNQPQHFGDGTRLSIL.

This clone was seen a single time. The rearrangement links TRBV30 to TRBJ1-2; possible D gene TRBD1, 6 bases. From germline, CDR1 is GTSNPN and CDR2 SVGIG (reference sequence). The CDR3 sequence is 12 residues long. Between the trimmed V and J ends, which lost 2 bases and 13 bases, there was a span of 17 bases. The CDR3 nucleotides read TGTGCCTGGAGTAACTCCGACAGGAGTATCACCTTC. Translated, it gives CAWSNSDRSITF.

The chain links TRBV19 to TRBJ1-2; D remains ambiguous. Trimming cost V 3 bases and J 6 bases, with 11 bases left between them. The CDR3 covers 13 residues. Per the germline V gene, CDR1 is LNHDA and CDR2 is SQIVND (reference sequence). The chain's CDR3 is CASSMGGWDGYTF. The CDR3 DNA follows: TGTGCCAGTAGTATGGGAGGGTGGGATGGCTACACCTTC.

The CDR3: CASSSNMQGFGEKLFF. The DNA for the CDR3 is TGCGCCAGCAGCTCCAATATGCAGGGGTTTGGGGAAAAACTGTTTTTT. The J gene is TRBJ1-4, the V gene TRBV5-1; maybe TRBD1 (6 bases). This CDR3 spans 16 amino acids. V lost 3 bases and J 8 bases, leaving 20 bases between the germline ends. Germline CDR1 is SGHRS and CDR2 is YFSETQ.

The J gene is TRBJ2-5, the V gene TRBV25-1; TRBD2 aligns across 9 bases. With the DNA end fitting TRBJ2-7 better, the J assignment may be wrong. Germline values: CDR1 MGHDK, CDR2 SYGVNS. This CDR3 is built from 16 residues. CDR3 sequence: CASSGVGGRVPYEQYF. As DNA, the CDR3 is TGTGCCAGCAGTGGGGTGGGCGGGAGGGTCCCCTACGAGCAGTACTTC.

CDR3 in amino acids: CASSSRTSTDTQYF. CDR3 nucleotides: TGTGCCAGCAGCTCCCGGACTAGCACAGATACGCAGTATTTT. The gene calls are TRBV7-3 and TRBJ2-3; tentatively, D is TRBD2 (5 bases). CDR1 is SGHTA, CDR2 FQGTGA, per germline. Between the trimmed V and J ends, which lost 4 bases and 0 bases, there was a span of 8 bases. The CDR3 is made up of 14 amino acids. Together with reference TRBV7-3 and TRBJ2-3, the CDR3 gives the full variable domain: GAGVSQTPSNKVTEKGKYVELRCDPISGHTALYWYRQSLGQGPEFLIYFQGTGAADDSGLPNDRFFAVRPEGSVSTLKIQRTERGDSAVYLCASSSRTSTDTQYFGPGTRLTVL.

As to this clone: The sample carries other DNA sequences with the same CDR3. The chain links TRBV19 to TRBJ1-1, with a weak D call TRBD1 (5 bases). Germline CDR1 reads LNHDA; CDR2 reads SQIVND (reference sequence). V dropped 2 bases and J dropped 1 base, with 5 bases sitting between them. The CDR3 covers 13 residues. As DNA, the CDR3 is TGTGCCAGTAGTATACAGGGGAACACTGAAGCTTTCTTT. Protein sequence: CASSIQGNTEAFF.

The genes are TRBV28 and TRBJ2-2, with 7 bases identical to TRBD2. This CDR3 comprises 15 residues. Unmatched junction bases numbered 12, after V lost 7 bases and J lost 7 bases. The germline gives CDR1 MDHEN, CDR2 SYDVKM. The CDR3 protein is CASINTSGTSGELFF. The CDR3 region has the DNA TGTGCCAGCATAAACACCAGCGGGACCAGCGGGGAGCTGTTTTTT.

This chain uses TRBV15 with TRBJ2-1; maybe TRBD1 (5 bases). Trimming shortened V by 3 bases and J by 5 bases, and 8 bases separated the two germline ends. This CDR3 contains 13 residues. Per the germline V gene, CDR1 is LNHNV and CDR2 is YYDKDF (reference sequence). CDR3 bases: TGTGCCACCAGCAGCCAGGACAACAATGAGCAGTTCTTC. This codes for CATSSQDNNEQFF.

The chain's CDR3 is CASSPGEAQQFF. Here the CDR3 DNA reads TGCGCCAGCAGCCCCGGGGAGGCCCAGCAGTTCTTC. The chain employs TRBV5-1 and TRBJ2-1; D possibly corresponds to TRBD2 (6 bases). Germline CDR1 reads SGHRS; CDR2 reads YFSETQ. V was trimmed by 4 bases and J by 11 bases, leaving 13 bases between them. This CDR3 comprises 12 residues.

The chain is built from TRBV10-2 and TRBJ2-7, with unresolved D. The CDR3 runs to 15 residues. Germline V CDR1 and CDR2: WSHSY, SAAADI. Trimming took off 8 bases at V and 0 bases at J, with 17 bases between the two ends. CDR3 DNA: TGCGCCAGCGGTATCTCACTAAAGAGCTCCTACGAGCAGTACTTC. It translates to CASGISLKSSYEQYF.

The V call is TRBV4-1, the J call TRBJ2-5; 7 bases are shared with TRBD1. Germline trimming cut 5 bases from V and 4 bases from J; bases unmatched to any gene: 10. Germline V gene data show CDR1 as MGHRA and CDR2 as YSYEKL. The CDR3 sequence is 15 residues long. CDR3 bases: TGCGCCAGCAGCTTAGATCACAGGGGACCAGAGACCCAGTACTTC. Protein: CASSLDHRGPETQYF.

This clone was seen only a few times. The V and J genes are TRBV6-1 and TRBJ1-2; 7 bases are shared with TRBD1. The length of the CDR3 is 13 residues. V was clipped by 7 bases and J by 7 bases; unmatched bases: 9. Germline V gene lookup returns CDR1 MNHNS and CDR2 SASEGT. For the CDR3, the DNA is TGTGCCAGCACTCCAGACAGGGTACGTGGCTACACCTTC. This translates into CASTPDRVRGYTF.

The chain has TRBV6-1 and TRBJ2-7; maybe TRBD1 (6 bases). CDR3 length equals 12 residues. Germline V CDR1 and CDR2: MNHNS, SASEGT. Trimming cost V 8 bases and J 2 bases, with 10 bases left between them. The CDR3 coding sequence is TGTGCCAGCCTACAGGGCCCCTACGAGCAGTACTTC. Encoded protein: CASLQGPYEQYF.

J is TRBJ1-4 and V is TRBV27; D call uncertain. The V gene's germline CDR1 is MNHEY and CDR2 SMNVEV (reference sequence). The V gene lost 5 bases and the J gene lost 4 bases, with 20 bases spanning the gap. The CDR3 covers 17 residues. CDR3 DNA sequence: TGTGCCAGCAGTCCCCTCAAGGAGGCCTACCTTAATGAAAAACTGTTTTTT. Residues: CASSPLKEAYLNEKLFF.

The rearrangement links TRBV4-3 to TRBJ2-1; D gene ambiguous. Between the trimmed V and J ends, which lost 2 bases and 12 bases, there was a span of 17 bases. Germline V lookup: CDR1 LGHNA, CDR2 YSLEER. There are 14 residues in the CDR3. The CDR3: CASSQSRSPLGQFF. CDR3 nucleotide sequence: TGCGCCAGCAGCCAATCCCGGAGCCCTCTGGGGCAGTTCTTC.

In this sample, this clone turned up once. V gene TRBV29-1 combines with J gene TRBJ2-1, with 7 bases that match TRBD1. The CDR3 extends over 11 amino acids. The germline gives CDR1 SQVTM, CDR2 ANQGSEA. J lost 6 bases, V lost 7 bases, and 3 bases had no gene match. The CDR3 nucleotides read TGCAGCGACAACAGGGGCAATGAGCAGTTCTTC. Translating gives CSDNRGNEQFF.